The 26 T cell receptor beta chains given below trace back to one sample, sequenced in a study of radiotherapy plus CTLA-4 blockade in lung cancer. TCRdb's table, derived via immunoSEQ multiplex PCR, lists solely in-frame clones and lacks some. Of tens of thousands of clones listed, 60% to 80% are singletons. The material was peripheral blood, obtained from a patient treated with radiotherapy plus ipilimumab. The receptors come from a human donor with non-small cell lung cancer who had stable disease on radiotherapy plus ipilimumab.

This chain joins TRBV2 and TRBJ1-2; possible D gene TRBD1, 6 bases. The length of the CDR3 is 14 residues. Germline values: CDR1 SNHLY, CDR2 FYNNEI. Trimming took off 0 bases at V and 6 bases at J, with 11 bases between the two ends. CDR3 nucleotides: TGTGCCAGCAGTGAAGCAGGGGGAGAAGATGGCTACACCTTC. This encodes CASSEAGGEDGYTF.

The count of this clone is one. V usage is TRBV7-9 and J usage is TRBJ2-5, with no clear D. CDR1 and CDR2 from the germline V gene are SEHNR and FQNEAQ (reference sequence). The CDR3 spans 12 residues. Deletions cut 5 bases from V and 5 bases from J, with 9 bases between. The CDR3 nucleotides read TGTGCCAGCAGCCTGCCTTCTGAGACCCAGTACTTC. Its translation is CASSLPSETQYF.

The sample holds one count of this clone. The chain recombines TRBV11-2 with TRBJ2-1, with D tentatively TRBD1 (6 bases). CDR3 length equals 16 residues. Germline V CDR1 and CDR2: SGHAT, FQNNGV. V lost 5 bases and J lost 10, with 24 bases in between. The CDR3 bases are TGTGCCAGCAGCCCTTGGGGGCAGGGTAGGGTAAAGGAGCAGTTCTTC. Its translation: CASSPWGQGRVKEQFF.

The chain uses TRBV7-7 and TRBJ2-5; a possible D gene is TRBD2 (6 bases). The CDR3 extends over 15 amino acids. Deletions cut 5 bases from V and 5 bases from J, with 18 bases between. The germline CDR1 and CDR2 sequences are SSHAT and FNYEAQ (reference sequence). The CDR3 is CASSPTSGRGETQYF. DNA of the CDR3: TGTGCCAGCAGCCCCACCAGCGGACGGGGGGAGACCCAGTACTTC.

The V call is TRBV19, the J call TRBJ1-6; no clear D gene. Germline V gene sequence: CDR1 LNHDA, CDR2 SQIVND (reference sequence). This CDR3 spans 12 amino acids. Trimming removed 8 bases at V and 5 bases at J, with 7 bases between. CDR3 coding DNA: TGTGCCAGTCGCAGTCATAATTCACCCCTCCACTTT. Its protein is CASRSHNSPLHF.

The chain recombines TRBV6-5 with TRBJ2-3, with 11 bases aligning to TRBD2. The CDR3 totals 16 residues. The ends lost 3 bases at V and 4 bases at J; junction bases unmatched: 6. Germline CDR1 MNHEY, CDR2 SVGAGI. Written as DNA, the CDR3 is TGTGCCAGCAGTTATGGTAGCGGGGGGGCTTCAGATACGCAGTATTTT. Amino acids: CASSYGSGGASDTQYF.

The V and J genes are TRBV2 and TRBJ1-1, with 8 bases aligning to TRBD1. This CDR3 spans 11 amino acids. V was pared by 5 bases and J by 9 bases, with 2 bases of the junction left unmatched. Germline CDR1 is SNHLY and CDR2 is FYNNEI. The CDR3 loop reads CASSWDRQAFF. CDR3 sequence (DNA): TGTGCCAGCAGTTGGGACAGGCAAGCTTTCTTT.

The V call is TRBV5-5, the J call TRBJ2-6, with D hard to call. The CDR3 sequence is 15 residues long. Germline V CDR1 and CDR2: SGHKS, YYEKEE (reference sequence). Trimming removed 0 bases from V and 1 base from J, with 5 bases in between. The CDR3 sequence is CASSLEASGANVLTF. The CDR3 DNA reads TGTGCCAGCAGCTTGGAAGCTTCTGGGGCCAACGTCCTGACTTTC.

This chain connects TRBV2 to TRBJ1-1, with D perhaps matching TRBD1 (5 bases). The CDR3 covers 14 residues. Germline V lookup: CDR1 SNHLY, CDR2 FYNNEI. V dropped 7 bases and J dropped 4 bases, with 16 bases sitting between them. Written as DNA, the CDR3 is TGTGCCAGCACAGGAAGGGGCCAGGGCACTGAAGCTTTCTTT. Protein product: CASTGRGQGTEAFF. The variable domain in full, completed from reference TRBV2 and TRBJ1-1, reads EPEVTQTPSHQVTQMGQEVILRCVPISNHLYFYWYRQILGQKVEFLVSFYNNEISEKSEIFDDQFSVERPDGSNFTLKIRSTKLEDSAMYFCASTGRGQGTEAFFGQGTRLTVV.

The V and J genes are TRBV20-1 and TRBJ1-2; a weak D match, TRBD1 (5 bases). V was cut by 6 bases and J by 6 bases, with 11 bases left in between. This CDR3 contains 11 residues. Germline assignment: CDR1 DFQATT and CDR2 SNEGSKA (reference sequence). Here the CDR3 DNA reads TGCAGTGCCTCAGGGTTCGATGGCTACACCTTC. It specifies CSASGFDGYTF.

CDR3 DNA: TGTGCCAGCAGCCGGGATACAGATACGCAGTATTTT. Amino acid sequence: CASSRDTDTQYF. The V call is TRBV11-3, the J call TRBJ2-3, with D possibly matching TRBD2 (5 bases). There are 12 residues in the CDR3. The V and J ends lost 5 bases and 3 bases respectively, with 6 bases between them. Germline V gives CDR1 SGHNT, CDR2 YENEEA.

This clone has only one observation. The chain links TRBV19 to TRBJ2-1, with 10 bases lining up with TRBD1. This CDR3 is 16 amino acids long. J gave up 8 bases and V 4 bases, and 11 bases lay outside the gene matches. Germline-derived CDR1 and CDR2 are LNHDA and SQIVND (reference sequence). The DNA of the CDR3 is TGTGCCAGTAGTACCATGACAGGGGGCGTTGGGTATGAGCAGTTCTTC. Its protein product is CASSTMTGGVGYEQFF.

The chain links TRBV19 to TRBJ1-2; 7 nucleotides align to TRBD1. Germline V gives CDR1 LNHDA, CDR2 SQIVND (reference sequence). V lost 5 bases, J lost 7 bases, and 10 bases stayed unmatched. This CDR3 is 14 amino acids long. This CDR3 is CASSDSGGVFGYTF. The CDR3 bases are TGTGCCAGTAGTGACTCAGGGGGAGTGTTTGGCTACACCTTC.

V and J are TRBV4-1 and TRBJ2-7; 7 bases line up with TRBD2. This CDR3 spans 16 amino acids. Germline V CDR1 and CDR2: MGHRA, YSYEKL. V lost 0 bases and J lost 2; bases outside the gene matches: 7. The chain's CDR3 is CASSQDVGRGAYEQYF. In DNA form, the CDR3 reads TGCGCCAGCAGCCAAGACGTGGGCCGGGGGGCCTACGAGCAGTACTTC.

V and J are TRBV2 and TRBJ1-1; the D gene is possibly TRBD1 (5 bases). The V end was cut by 1 base, the J end by 0 bases, with 6 bases between. The germline gives CDR1 SNHLY, CDR2 FYNNEI. The CDR3 length is 14 residues. This CDR3 reads CASSEEGLNTEAFF. The CDR3, as DNA: TGTGCCAGCAGTGAAGAGGGGTTGAACACTGAAGCTTTCTTT.

This chain joins TRBV27 and TRBJ2-5, with 8 positions matching TRBD1. Trimming at V came to 3 bases and at J to 4 bases, leaving 4 bases not matched to a gene. Germline V gene data show CDR1 as MNHEY and CDR2 as SMNVEV (reference sequence). CDR3 length equals 14 residues. In DNA, the CDR3 is TGTGCCAGCAGTTTCGAAGGACAGGGAGAGACCCAGTACTTC. This encodes CASSFEGQGETQYF.

This chain joins TRBV25-1 and TRBJ2-1; tentative D call: TRBD2 (6 bases). Germline V CDR1 and CDR2: MGHDK, SYGVNS. The germline V and J ends were trimmed by 4 bases and 5 bases, with 21 bases remaining between them. This CDR3 region has 17 residues. The CDR3 DNA follows: TGTGCCAGCAGTGCCGGACTATCCGAGGCACGTCACAATGAGCAGTTCTTC. This codes for CASSAGLSEARHNEQFF.

This chain links TRBV27 with TRBJ1-5, with D possibly being TRBD1 (5 bases). The CDR3 is 16 amino acids. CDR1 and CDR2 (germline): MNHEY, SMNVEV (reference sequence). The V end lost 6 bases, the J end lost 0 bases, and 15 bases lay between the germline ends. The CDR3 DNA is TGTGCCAGCAGGGTACGGGACTTTTATAGCAATCAGCCCCAGCATTTT. Amino acid sequence: CASRVRDFYSNQPQHF.

The chain employs TRBV11-2 and TRBJ2-7, with unresolved D. The CDR3 covers 13 residues. The V and J ends lost 5 bases and 3 bases respectively, with 11 bases between them. Germline V gives CDR1 SGHAT, CDR2 FQNNGV. CDR3: CASSSGSYYEQYF. The CDR3, as DNA: TGTGCCAGCAGCAGTGGCAGCTACTACGAGCAGTACTTC.

The sample holds one count of this clone. This chain links TRBV30 with TRBJ1-2, with 7 bases lining up with TRBD1. The V and J ends lost 4 bases and 1 base, in that order; junction bases with no gene match: 15. Germline V gene data show CDR1 as GTSNPN and CDR2 as SVGIG (reference sequence). There are 17 residues in the CDR3. The chain's CDR3 is CAWMREGQATLNYGYTF. The CDR3 DNA is TGTGCCTGGATGAGAGAAGGACAGGCAACACTTAACTATGGCTACACCTTC. Filled out from reference TRBV30 and TRBJ1-2, the complete variable domain reads SQTIHQWPATLVQPVGSPLSLECTVEGTSNPNLYWYRQAAGRGLQLLFYSVGIGQISSEVPQNLSASRPQDRQFILSSKKLLLSDSGFYLCAWMREGQATLNYGYTFGSGTRLTVV.

The V gene is TRBV18, the J gene TRBJ2-7, with D possibly matching TRBD1 (6 bases). This CDR3 is built from 13 residues. Germline V gives CDR1 KGHSH, CDR2 LQKENI. V dropped 2 bases and J dropped 7 bases, with 12 bases sitting between them. CDR3 nucleotides: TGTGCCAGCTCACCAGGACGGACAGCGGAGCAGTACTTC. It yields the protein CASSPGRTAEQYF.

The chain recombines TRBV29-1 with TRBJ2-6; D remains ambiguous. Trimming left V 4 bases short and J 0 bases short, with 10 bases between. The CDR3 extends over 15 amino acids. Germline V gives CDR1 SQVTM, CDR2 ANQGSEA. The CDR3 loop is CSVGSRASGANVLTF. The CDR3 DNA follows: TGCAGCGTTGGATCCCGGGCCTCTGGGGCCAACGTCCTGACTTTC.

The CDR3 is CAISNRDIMNTEAFF. The CDR3 nucleotides read TGTGCCATCAGTAACAGGGATATTATGAACACTGAAGCTTTCTTT. V and J are TRBV10-3 and TRBJ1-1; a possible D gene is TRBD1 (6 bases). The CDR3 spans 15 residues. Germline-derived CDR1 and CDR2 are ENHRY and SYGVKD. The V end was cut by 5 bases, the J end by 0 bases, with 13 bases between.

The V gene is TRBV6-1, the J gene TRBJ2-7; D gene unclear. Germline lookup yields CDR1 MNHNS and CDR2 SASEGT. The CDR3 spans 13 residues. Trimming took 8 bases from V and 6 from J, leaving 17 bases between them. CDR3 protein: CASCVQGSGEQYV. CDR3 bases: TGTGCCAGCTGTGTACAAGGGTCGGGCGAGCAGTACGTC.

About this clone itself: The same CDR3 can be traced to other DNA sequences in this sample. The chain joins TRBV18 to TRBJ1-1, with D possibly being TRBD1 (6 bases). CDR1 is KGHSH, CDR2 LQKENI, per germline. Trimming took off 2 bases at V and 3 bases at J, with 7 bases between the two ends. The length of the CDR3 is 13 residues. As DNA, the CDR3 is TGTGCCAGCTCACCAAGGACAGACACTGAAGCTTTCTTT. As protein: CASSPRTDTEAFF. Full variable domain (outside the CDR3, taken from reference TRBV18 and TRBJ1-1): NAGVMQNPRHLVRRRGQEARLRCSPMKGHSHVYWYRQLPEEGLKFMVYLQKENIIDESGMPKERFSAEFPKEGPSILRIQQVVRGDSAAYFCASSPRTDTEAFFGQGTRLTVV.

As DNA, the CDR3 is TGTGCCAGCAGCCCTCAGGGAGTTCATGGAGAAAAACTGTTTTTT. It specifies CASSPQGVHGEKLFF. This chain joins TRBV11-2 and TRBJ1-4, with D maybe TRBD1 (5 bases). Germline CDR1 SGHAT, CDR2 FQNNGV. CDR3 length equals 15 residues. V was cut by 5 bases and J by 8 bases, with 18 bases left in between.